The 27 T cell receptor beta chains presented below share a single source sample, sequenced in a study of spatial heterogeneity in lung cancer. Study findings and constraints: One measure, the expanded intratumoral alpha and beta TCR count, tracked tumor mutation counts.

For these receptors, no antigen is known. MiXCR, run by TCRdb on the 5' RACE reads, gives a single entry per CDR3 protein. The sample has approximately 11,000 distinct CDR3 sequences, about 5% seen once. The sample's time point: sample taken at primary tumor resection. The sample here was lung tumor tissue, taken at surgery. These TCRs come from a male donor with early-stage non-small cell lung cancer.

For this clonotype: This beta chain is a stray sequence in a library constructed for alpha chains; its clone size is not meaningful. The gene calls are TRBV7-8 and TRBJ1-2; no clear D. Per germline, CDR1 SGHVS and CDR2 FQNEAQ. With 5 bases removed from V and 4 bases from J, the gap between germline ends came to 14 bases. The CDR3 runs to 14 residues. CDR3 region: CASSLRDTTYGYTF. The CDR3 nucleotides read TGTGCCAGCAGCCTAAGGGATACCACCTATGGCTACACCTTC. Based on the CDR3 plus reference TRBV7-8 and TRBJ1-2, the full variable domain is GAGVSQSPRYKVAKRGQDVALRCDPISGHVSLFWYQQALGQGPEFLTYFQNEAQLDKSGLPSDRFFAERPEGSVSTLKIQRTQQEDSAVYLCASSLRDTTYGYTFGSGTRLTVV.

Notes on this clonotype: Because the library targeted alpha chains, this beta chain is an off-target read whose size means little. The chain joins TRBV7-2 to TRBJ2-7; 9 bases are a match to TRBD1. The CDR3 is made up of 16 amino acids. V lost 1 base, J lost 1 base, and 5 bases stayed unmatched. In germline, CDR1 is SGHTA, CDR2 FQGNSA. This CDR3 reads CASSLGGQGFSYEQYF. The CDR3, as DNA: TGTGCCAGCAGCTTAGGTGGACAGGGGTTTTCCTACGAGCAGTACTTC. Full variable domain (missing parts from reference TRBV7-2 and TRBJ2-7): GAGVSQSPSNKVTEKGKDVELRCDPISGHTALYWYRQSLGQGLEFLIYFQGNSAPDKSGLPSDRFSAERTGGSVSTLTIQRTQQEDSAVYLCASSLGGQGFSYEQYFGPGTRLTVT.

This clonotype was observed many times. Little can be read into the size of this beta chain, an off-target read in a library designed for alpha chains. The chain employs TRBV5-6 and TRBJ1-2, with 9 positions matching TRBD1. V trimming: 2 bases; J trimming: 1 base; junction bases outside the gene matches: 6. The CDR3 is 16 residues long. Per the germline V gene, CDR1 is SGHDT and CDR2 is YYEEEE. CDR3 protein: CASSLWDRADNYGYTF. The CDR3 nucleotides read TGTGCCAGCAGCTTATGGGACAGGGCCGATAACTATGGCTACACCTTC.

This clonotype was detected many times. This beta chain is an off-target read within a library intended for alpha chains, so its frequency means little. In nucleotides, the CDR3 is TGCAGTGCTAGAGAGGGAGGCACTGAAGCTTTCTTT. Residues: CSAREGGTEAFF. The gene calls are TRBV20-1 and TRBJ1-1; unclear D gene. Per the germline V gene, CDR1 is DFQATT and CDR2 is SNEGSKA (reference sequence). This CDR3 region has 12 residues. Trimming took 0 bases from V and 4 from J, leaving 6 bases between them.

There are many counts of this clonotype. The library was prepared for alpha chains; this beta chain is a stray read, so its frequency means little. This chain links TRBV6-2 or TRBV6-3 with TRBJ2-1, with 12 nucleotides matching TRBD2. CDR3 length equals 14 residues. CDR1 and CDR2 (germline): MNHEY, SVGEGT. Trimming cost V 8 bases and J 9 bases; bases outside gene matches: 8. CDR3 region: CASEGLAGSLEQFF. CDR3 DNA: TGTGCCAGCGAAGGACTAGCGGGGTCTCTTGAGCAGTTCTTC.

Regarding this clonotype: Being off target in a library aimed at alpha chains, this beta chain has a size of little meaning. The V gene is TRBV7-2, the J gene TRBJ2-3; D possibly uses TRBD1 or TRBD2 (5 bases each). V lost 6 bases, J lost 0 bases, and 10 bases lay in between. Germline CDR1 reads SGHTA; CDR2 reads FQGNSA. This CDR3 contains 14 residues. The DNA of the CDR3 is TGTGCCAGCAGGTGGGGCGGGAGCACAGATACGCAGTATTTT. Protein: CASRWGGSTDTQYF. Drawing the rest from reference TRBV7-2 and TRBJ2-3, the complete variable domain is GAGVSQSPSNKVTEKGKDVELRCDPISGHTALYWYRQSLGQGLEFLIYFQGNSAPDKSGLPSDRFSAERTGGSVSTLTIQRTQQEDSAVYLCASRWGGSTDTQYFGPGTRLTVL.

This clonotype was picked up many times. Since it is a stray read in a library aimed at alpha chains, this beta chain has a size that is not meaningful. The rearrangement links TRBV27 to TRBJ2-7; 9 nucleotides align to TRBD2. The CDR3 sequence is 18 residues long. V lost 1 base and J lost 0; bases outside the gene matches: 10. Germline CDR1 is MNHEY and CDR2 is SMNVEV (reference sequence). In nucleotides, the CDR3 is TGTGCCAGCAGTTTATGGGGACCTAGCGGGACTAGCTCCTACGAGCAGTACTTC. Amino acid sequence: CASSLWGPSGTSSYEQYF.

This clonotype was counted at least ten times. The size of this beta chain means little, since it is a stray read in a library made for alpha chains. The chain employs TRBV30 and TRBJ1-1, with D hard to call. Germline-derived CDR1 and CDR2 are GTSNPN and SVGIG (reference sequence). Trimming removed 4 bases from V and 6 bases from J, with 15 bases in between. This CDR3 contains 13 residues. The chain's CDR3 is CAWTILPSPEAFF. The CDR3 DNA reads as TGTGCCTGGACCATACTACCTTCTCCTGAAGCTTTCTTT.

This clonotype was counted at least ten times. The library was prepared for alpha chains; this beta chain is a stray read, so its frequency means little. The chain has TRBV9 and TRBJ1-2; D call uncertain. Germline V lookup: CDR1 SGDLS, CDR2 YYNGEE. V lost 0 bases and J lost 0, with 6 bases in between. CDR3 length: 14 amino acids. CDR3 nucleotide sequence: TGTGCCAGCAGCGTAGACAGCACTAACTATGGCTACACCTTC. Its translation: CASSVDSTNYGYTF.

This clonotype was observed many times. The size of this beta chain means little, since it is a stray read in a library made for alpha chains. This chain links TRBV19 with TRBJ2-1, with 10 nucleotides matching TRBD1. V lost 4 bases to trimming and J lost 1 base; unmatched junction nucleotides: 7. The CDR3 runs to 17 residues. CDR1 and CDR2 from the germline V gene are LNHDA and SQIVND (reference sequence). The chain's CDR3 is CASSRSGTGDSYNEQFF. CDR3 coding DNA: TGTGCCAGTAGTAGGTCCGGGACAGGGGATTCCTACAATGAGCAGTTCTTC.

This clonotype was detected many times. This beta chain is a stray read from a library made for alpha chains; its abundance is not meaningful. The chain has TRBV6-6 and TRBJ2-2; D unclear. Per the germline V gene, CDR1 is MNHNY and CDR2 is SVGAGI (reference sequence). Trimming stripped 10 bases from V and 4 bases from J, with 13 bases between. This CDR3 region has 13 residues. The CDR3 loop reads CAIKGSRTGELFF. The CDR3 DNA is TGTGCCATCAAGGGTAGTCGCACCGGGGAGCTGTTTTTT.

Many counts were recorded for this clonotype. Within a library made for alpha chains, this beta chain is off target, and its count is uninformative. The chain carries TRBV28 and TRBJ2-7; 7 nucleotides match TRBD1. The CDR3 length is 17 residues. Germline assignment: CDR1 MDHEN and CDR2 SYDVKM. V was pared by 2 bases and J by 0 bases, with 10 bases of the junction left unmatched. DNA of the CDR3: TGTGCCAGCAGTTTACAAAGGGACAGAACATCCTCCTACGAGCAGTACTTC. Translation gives CASSLQRDRTSSYEQYF. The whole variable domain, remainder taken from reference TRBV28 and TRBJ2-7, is DVKVTQSSRYLVKRTGEKVFLECVQDMDHENMFWYRQDPGLGLRLIYFSYDVKMKEKGDIPEGYSVSREKKERFSLILESASTNQTSMYLCASSLQRDRTSSYEQYFGPGTRLTVT.

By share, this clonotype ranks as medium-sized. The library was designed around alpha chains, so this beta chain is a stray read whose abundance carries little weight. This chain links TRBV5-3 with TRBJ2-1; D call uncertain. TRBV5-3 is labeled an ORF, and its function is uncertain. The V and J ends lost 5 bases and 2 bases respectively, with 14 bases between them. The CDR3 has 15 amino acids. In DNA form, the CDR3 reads TGTGCCAGAAGATCCGGTCGAGACCCCTACAATGAGCAGTTCTTC. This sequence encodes CARRSGRDPYNEQFF.

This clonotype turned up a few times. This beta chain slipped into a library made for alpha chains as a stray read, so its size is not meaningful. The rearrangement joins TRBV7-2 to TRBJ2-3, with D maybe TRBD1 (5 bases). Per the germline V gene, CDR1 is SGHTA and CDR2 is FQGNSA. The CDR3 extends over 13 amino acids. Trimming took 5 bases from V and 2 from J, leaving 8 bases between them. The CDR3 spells CASSTTDTDTQYF. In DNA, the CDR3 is TGTGCCAGCAGCACGACAGACACAGATACGCAGTATTTT.

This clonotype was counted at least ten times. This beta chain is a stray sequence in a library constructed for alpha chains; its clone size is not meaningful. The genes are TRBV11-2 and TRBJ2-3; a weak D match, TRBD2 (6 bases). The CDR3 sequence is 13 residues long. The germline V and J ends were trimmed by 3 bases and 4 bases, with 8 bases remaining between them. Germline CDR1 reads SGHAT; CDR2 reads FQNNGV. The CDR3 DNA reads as TGTGCCAGCAGCTTGTGGGGGGCAGATACGCAGTATTTT. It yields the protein CASSLWGADTQYF.

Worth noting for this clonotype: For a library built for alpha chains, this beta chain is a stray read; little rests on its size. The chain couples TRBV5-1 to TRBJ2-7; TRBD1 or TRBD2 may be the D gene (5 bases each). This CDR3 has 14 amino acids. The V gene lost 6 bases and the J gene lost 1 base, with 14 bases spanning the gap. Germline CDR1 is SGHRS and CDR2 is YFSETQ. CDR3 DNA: TGCGCCAGCAACCCAGACAGCGGTTCCTACGAGCAGTACTTC. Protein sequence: CASNPDSGSYEQYF. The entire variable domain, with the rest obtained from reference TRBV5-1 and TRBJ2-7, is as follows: KAGVTQTPRYLIKTRGQQVTLSCSPISGHRSVSWYQQTPGQGLQFLFEYFSETQRNKGNFPGRFSGRQFSNSRSEMNVSTLELGDSALYLCASNPDSGSYEQYFGPGTRLTVT.

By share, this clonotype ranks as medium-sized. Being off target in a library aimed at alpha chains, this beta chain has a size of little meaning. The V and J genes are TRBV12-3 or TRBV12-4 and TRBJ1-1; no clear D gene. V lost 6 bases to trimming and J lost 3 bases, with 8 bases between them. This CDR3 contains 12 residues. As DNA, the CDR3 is TGTGCCAGCAGCCTAGTTGACACTGAAGCTTTCTTT. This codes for CASSLVDTEAFF.

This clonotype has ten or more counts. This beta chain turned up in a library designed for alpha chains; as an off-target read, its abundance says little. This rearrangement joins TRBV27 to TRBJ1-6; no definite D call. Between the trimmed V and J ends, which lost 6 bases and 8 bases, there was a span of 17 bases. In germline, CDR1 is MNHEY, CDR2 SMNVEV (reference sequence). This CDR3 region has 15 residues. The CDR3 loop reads CASSPSAGFDSPLHF. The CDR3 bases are TGTGCCAGCAGCCCATCCGCAGGATTTGATTCACCCCTCCACTTT.

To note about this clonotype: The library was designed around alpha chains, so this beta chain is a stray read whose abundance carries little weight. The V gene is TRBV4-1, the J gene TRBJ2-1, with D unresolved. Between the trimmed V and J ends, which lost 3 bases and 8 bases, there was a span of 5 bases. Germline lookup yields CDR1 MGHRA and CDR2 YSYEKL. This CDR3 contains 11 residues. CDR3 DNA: TGCGCCAGCAGCCACCGGGATGAGCAGTTCTTC. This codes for CASSHRDEQFF.

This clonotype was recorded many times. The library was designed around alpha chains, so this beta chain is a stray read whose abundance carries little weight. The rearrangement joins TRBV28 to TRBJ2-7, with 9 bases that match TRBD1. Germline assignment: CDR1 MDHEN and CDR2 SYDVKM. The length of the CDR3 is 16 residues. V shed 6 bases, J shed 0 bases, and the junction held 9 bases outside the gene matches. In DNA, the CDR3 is TGTGCCAGCAGCACAAAAGGACAGGGGAGCTCCTACGAGCAGTACTTC. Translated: CASSTKGQGSSYEQYF.

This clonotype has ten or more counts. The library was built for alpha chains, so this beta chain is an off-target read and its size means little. CDR3 in amino acids: CSLGTSGGHEQFF. The CDR3 nucleotides are TGCAGCTTAGGGACTAGCGGGGGCCATGAGCAGTTCTTC. This chain joins TRBV29-1 and TRBJ2-1; TRBD2 matches 14 bases. Trimming cost V 8 bases and J 8 bases; bases outside gene matches: 5. The CDR3 totals 13 residues. The germline gives CDR1 SQVTM, CDR2 ANQGSEA.

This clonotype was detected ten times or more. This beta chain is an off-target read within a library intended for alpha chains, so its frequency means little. The DNA for the CDR3 is TGCAGCGTTCGGTCTAGCGGGGGGGCTAGCACAGATACGCAGTATTTT. It codes for CSVRSSGGASTDTQYF. The rearrangement joins TRBV29-1 to TRBJ2-3, with 12 bases fitting TRBD2. Trimming removed 5 bases from V and 0 bases from J; junction bases left unmatched: 6. The CDR3 length is 16 residues. CDR1 and CDR2 from the germline V gene are SQVTM and ANQGSEA.

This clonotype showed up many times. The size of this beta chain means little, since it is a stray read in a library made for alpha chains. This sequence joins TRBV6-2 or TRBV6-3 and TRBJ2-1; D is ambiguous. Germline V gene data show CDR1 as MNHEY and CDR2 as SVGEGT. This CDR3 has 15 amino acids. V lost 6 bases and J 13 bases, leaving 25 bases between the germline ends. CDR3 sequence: CASSPAFRQKALQFF. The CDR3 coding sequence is TGTGCCAGCAGCCCCGCGTTCCGGCAGAAGGCCCTTCAGTTCTTC.

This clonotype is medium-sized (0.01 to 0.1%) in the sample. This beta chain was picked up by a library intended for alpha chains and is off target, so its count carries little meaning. The CDR3 spells CASIRDKYSNQPQHF. The CDR3 nucleotides read TGTGCCAGTATAAGGGACAAATATAGCAATCAGCCCCAGCATTTT. The chain joins TRBV19 to TRBJ1-5, with a tentative D call TRBD1 (6 bases). The CDR3 is 15 amino acids. The ends were cut back, 7 bases at V and 0 bases at J, with 13 bases in the middle. The germline V gene encodes CDR1 LNHDA and CDR2 SQIVND (reference sequence).

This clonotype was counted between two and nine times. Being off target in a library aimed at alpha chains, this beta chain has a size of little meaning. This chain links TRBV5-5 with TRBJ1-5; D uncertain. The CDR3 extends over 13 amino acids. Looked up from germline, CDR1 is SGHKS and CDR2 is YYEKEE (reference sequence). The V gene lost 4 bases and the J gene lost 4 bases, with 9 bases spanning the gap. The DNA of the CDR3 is TGTGCCAGCAGCCCCAGAAGGAATCAGCCCCAGCATTTT. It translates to CASSPRRNQPQHF.

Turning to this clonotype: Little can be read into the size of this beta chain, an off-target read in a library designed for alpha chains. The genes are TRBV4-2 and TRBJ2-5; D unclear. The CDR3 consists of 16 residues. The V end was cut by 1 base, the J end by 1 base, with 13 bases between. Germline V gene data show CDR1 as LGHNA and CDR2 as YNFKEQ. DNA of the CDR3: TGTGCCAGCAGCCAAGGGATGTCCGGGCTCCAAGAGACCCAGTACTTC. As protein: CASSQGMSGLQETQYF.

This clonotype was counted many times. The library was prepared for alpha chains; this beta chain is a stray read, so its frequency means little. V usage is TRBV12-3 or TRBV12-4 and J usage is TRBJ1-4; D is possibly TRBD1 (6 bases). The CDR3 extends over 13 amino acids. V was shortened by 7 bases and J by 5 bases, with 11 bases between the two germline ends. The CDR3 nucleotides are TGTGCCAGCACCCTGGACAGCAATGAAAAACTGTTTTTT. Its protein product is CASTLDSNEKLFF.